The entry that follows covers one T cell receptor (beta chain) sequence. The clone's antigen remains unknown. Base qualities were left out, and no much larger clone turns up one base away. One collaborating source in Seattle enrolled patients during active infection and followed them longitudinally through the course of disease. Each collaborating institution followed its own protocols to collect whole blood in K2EDTA tubes. For TCRbeta analysis, collaborators shipped samples in one of three forms: frozen whole blood, isolated PBMCs, or DNA extracted from either of those sample types. TCRbeta CDR3 regions were amplified from genomic DNA using the immunoSEQ Assay, a bias-controlled multiplex PCR. In the source study's methods: The number of nucleated cells in each sample was estimated from the amplification of reference gene primers within the assay. To quantify the absolute abundance of each unique TCRbeta CDR3 rearrangement, sequence reads were collapsed and filtered. For each sample, productive Simpson clonality was calculated as the square root of Simpson's diversity index across productive rearrangements. Not all clones reach the TCRdb copy of this immuneACCESS table, which keeps in-frame sequences only. Checked studies attribute under half of the gap to unresolved V genes and leave the rest unexplained. Clone size and V and J calls were adopted from that table, with D and trimming inferred from the DNA. The sample table lists roughly 60,000 clones, 83% of them with a count of one. Of the sample, roughly 10% is held by the ten largest clones.

This entry is derived from a study of blood T cell repertoires in COVID-19 (dated by TCRdb to about 2020). Regarding the study in general: The collaborator samples originated in the United States, Italy and Spain and spanned the acute and convalescent phases of COVID-19. The material from the prospective study consisted of cDNA or gDNA derived from T cells, B-cell-depleted T cells, or PBMCs. Subjects who had been exposed to COVID-19, were actively infected with it, or had recovered from it provided the deeply sampled blood TCRbeta repertoires that made up the dataset. The repertoires were released in a freely available public database intended as a resource for research on the immune response to SARS-CoV-2. The samples were drawn from the first 160 participants of the ongoing ImmuneRACE study and from 950 to 1,500 subjects provided by 6 global collaborators. The sample metadata nearly always contained a de-identified subject ID, COVID-19 status, age in years and sex. Where available, HLA class I and class II types were obtained from metadata supplied by the sample provider rather than from assay-based typing. Study-level results and caveats: How much clinical and demographic metadata was included differed by source and by participant, and the metadata was provided uncurated.

The specimen was peripheral blood. The TCR comes from a man in his fifties or sixties with COVID-19, enrolled during active disease.

The CDR3 region has the sequence CASSSWSGQGAFGYTF. The nucleotide sequence reads TGTGCCAGCAGTTCCTGGTCGGGACAGGGGGCGTTTGGCTACACCTTC. The rearrangement joined TRBV28 to TRBJ1-2; 12 central nucleotides agree with TRBD1. From a lookup of the germline V gene, CDR1 and CDR2 are MDHEN and SYDVKM. Here V drops 4 bases and J drops 7 bases, and the junction holds 10 bases not matched to any gene. Inclusive of the bounding cysteine and phenylalanine, the CDR3 is 16 residues long. Only the CDR3 region is kept as DNA, spanning 48 bases read in frame from base 1.